The clone carrying this T cell receptor (beta chain) was observed a single time. Its specificity is unknown. An end of the junction does not agree with germline; a read error may underlie this. This entry belongs to a study of regulatory T cells in long-lasting Graves disease. Assembly of TCR beta libraries relied on iRepertoire HTBI primers together with Arm-PCR of CDR3 regions. Original processing methods: Samples jointly harbored 60 to 70 TRBV and 15 or so TRBJ segments. One entry per CDR3 protein, called by TCRdb with MiXCR from the multiplex PCR reads. The V and J calls shown here were made by TCRdb, not taken from the authors' results. The table lists 510,000 or so distinct CDR3 sequences, 12% of them singletons. CDR3 length: 14 residues. From germline, CDR1 is PRHDT and CDR2 FYEKMQ (reference sequence). Study observations and caveats: Patients with persistent Graves' had lower TCR diversity than newly diagnosed patients.

As to time point: newly diagnosed GD, antithyroid drugs for less than 3 months. Extracted RNA from PBMCs served as the source of the TCR library. This same sample was also part of a study on T cells in Graves' hyperthyroidism and ophthalmopathy. That paper adds: Subjects aged 18 to 65 presented with newly diagnosed hyperthyroidism of less than 2 months' duration. Separating ophthalmopathy from stable hyperthyroidism was achieved by a 13 V-J model.

Source: peripheral blood mononuclear cells (PBMCs), taken at new diagnosis, from a patient treated with antithyroid drugs. This TCR was recovered from a woman under 40 with Graves disease. V gene TRBV13 combines with J gene TRBJ2-7; D may match TRBD1 or TRBD2 (5 bases each). CDR3 in DNA: TGTGCCAGCAGCCCAAGGACGGGGACCTACAAGCAGTACTTC. This gives the protein CASSPRTGTYKQYF.